Listed below are T cell receptor beta chains from one sample, sequenced in a study of shared clonotypes between healthy human individuals. Clones were sequenced by immunoSEQ multiplex PCR, and TCRdb holds only the in-frame ones, with some missing. The repertoire has approximately 2.5 million clones, 93% of them found once; the top ten carry more than 0.35%. The sequencing sample was made of naive CD4+ T cells from PBMCs. The receptors shown here come from a man aged 18 to 30 in good health. Some clones in this sample may be carry-over from other donors' samples. Both conserved end residues are part of each CDR3. A clone size is listed for some rows: how often the clone was seen (once, few, many), or a class if it is expanded.

clone_size	v_call	j_call	cdr3_aa
.	TRBV15	TRBJ2-3	CATSSRSRGDTQYF
.	TRBV30	TRBJ1-2	CAWSRKATANYGYTF
.	TRBV6-5	TRBJ1-2	CASSERTGLGGYTF
.	TRBV30	TRBJ2-1	CAWSVRLPNEQFF
.	TRBV7-9	TRBJ1-1	CASSLADSSGAFF
.	TRBV23-1	TRBJ2-1	CASSPDRDSSTEQFF
.	TRBV18	TRBJ2-7	CASSNGGRGEQYF
.	TRBV19	TRBJ2-4	CASSIVEGGAKNIQYF
.	TRBV5-1	TRBJ1-1	CASSPNQMNTEAFF
.	TRBV7-8	TRBJ2-7	CASSIFARGSSSYEQYF
.	TRBV5-1	TRBJ2-3	CASSLSGPGGSGDTQYF
.	TRBV6-5	TRBJ1-5	CASSYDGQYQPQHF
few	TRBV7-9	TRBJ1-5	CASSSTTGTYDQPQHF
few	TRBV7-9	TRBJ1-4	CASSEGRYAEKLFF